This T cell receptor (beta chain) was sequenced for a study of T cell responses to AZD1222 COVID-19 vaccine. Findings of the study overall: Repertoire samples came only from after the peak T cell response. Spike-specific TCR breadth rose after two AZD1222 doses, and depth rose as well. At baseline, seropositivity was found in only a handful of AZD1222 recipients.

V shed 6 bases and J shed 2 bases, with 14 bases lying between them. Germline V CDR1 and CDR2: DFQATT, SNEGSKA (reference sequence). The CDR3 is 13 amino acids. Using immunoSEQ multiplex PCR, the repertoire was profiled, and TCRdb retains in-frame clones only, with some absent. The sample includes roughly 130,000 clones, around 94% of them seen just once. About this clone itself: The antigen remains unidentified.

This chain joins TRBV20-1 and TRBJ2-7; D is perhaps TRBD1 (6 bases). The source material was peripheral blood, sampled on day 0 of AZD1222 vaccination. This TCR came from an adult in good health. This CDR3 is CSASTGNTYEQYF. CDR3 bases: TGCAGTGCCAGTACAGGGAACACCTACGAGCAGTACTTC.